The 5 T cell receptor beta chains given below trace back to one sample, sequenced in a study of T-cell memory formation after mild COVID-19. MiXCR, applied by TCRdb to the 5' RACE reads, yields one record per CDR3 protein. The repertoire holds 270,000 or so distinct CDR3 sequences, over 15% seen once, with about 21% in the top ten. The specimen sequenced was PBMCs or a T cell subset sorted from them (not recorded which). These receptors all stem from a man between 18 and 35 years old who had mild COVID-19 (a few samples of this study predate the infection). Cell type and time point are not known.

This clonotype was recorded a few times. The genes are TRBV7-8 and TRBJ2-7; TRBD1 is a possible D gene (5 bases). The CDR3 totals 17 residues. V dropped 0 bases and J dropped 3 bases, with 18 bases sitting between them. Germline V gene data show CDR1 as SGHVS and CDR2 as FQNEAQ. DNA for the CDR3: TGTGCCAGCAGCTTAGCCTTTGCAGGGTCGGTCGTCTACGAGCAGTACTTC. Translation gives CASSLAFAGSVVYEQYF.

The chain carries TRBV20-1 and TRBJ2-2, with no clear D. V dropped 3 bases and J dropped 0 bases, with 8 bases sitting between them. The germline gives CDR1 DFQATT, CDR2 SNEGSKA (reference sequence). The CDR3 length is 14 residues. CDR3: CSARLNPNTGELFF. In DNA form, the CDR3 reads TGCAGTGCTAGGTTGAACCCGAACACCGGGGAGCTGTTTTTT.

V gene TRBV2 combines with J gene TRBJ1-2; 12 positions agree with TRBD1. Germline-derived CDR1 and CDR2 are SNHLY and FYNNEI. The CDR3 is made up of 13 amino acids. CDR3 sequence reads: CAARDRGLYGYTF. The DNA of the CDR3 is TGTGCTGCCCGGGACAGGGGGCTGTATGGCTACACCTTC. The full variable domain, rest sourced from reference TRBV2 and TRBJ1-2, is EPEVTQTPSHQVTQMGQEVILRCVPISNHLYFYWYRQILGQKVEFLVSFYNNEISEKSEIFDDQFSVERPDGSNFTLKIRSTKLEDSAMYFCAARDRGLYGYTFGSGTRLTVV.

The rearrangement joins TRBV20-1 to TRBJ2-7; perhaps TRBD2 as D (5 bases). Germline-derived CDR1 and CDR2 are DFQATT and SNEGSKA (reference sequence). The V end was cut by 7 bases, the J end by 3 bases, with 10 bases between. The CDR3 is 11 residues long. CDR3 residues: CSVEGYYEQYF. The CDR3 nucleotides read TGCAGTGTCGAGGGATACTACGAGCAGTACTTC.

The J gene is TRBJ2-5, the V gene TRBV2; TRBD2 matches 8 bases. V gave up 8 bases and J gave up 2 bases; unmatched junction bases: 7. The CDR3 consists of 14 residues. In germline, CDR1 is SNHLY, CDR2 FYNNEI. The CDR3 spells CASPRVAGQETQYF. The CDR3 DNA reads TGTGCCAGCCCACGGGTAGCGGGGCAAGAGACCCAGTACTTC.